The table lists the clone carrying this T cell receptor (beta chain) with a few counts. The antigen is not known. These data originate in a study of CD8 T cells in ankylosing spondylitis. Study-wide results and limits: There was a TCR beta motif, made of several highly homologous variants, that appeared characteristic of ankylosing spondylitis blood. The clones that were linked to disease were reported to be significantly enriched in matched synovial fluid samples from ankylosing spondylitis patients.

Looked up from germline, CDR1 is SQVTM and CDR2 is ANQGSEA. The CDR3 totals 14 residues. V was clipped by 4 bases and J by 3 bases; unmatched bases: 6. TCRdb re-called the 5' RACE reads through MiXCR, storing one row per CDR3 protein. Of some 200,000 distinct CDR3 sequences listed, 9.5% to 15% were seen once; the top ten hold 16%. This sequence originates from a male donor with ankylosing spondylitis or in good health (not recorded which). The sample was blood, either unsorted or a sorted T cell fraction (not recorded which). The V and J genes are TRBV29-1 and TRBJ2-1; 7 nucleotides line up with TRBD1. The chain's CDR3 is CSVAGTDIYNEQFF. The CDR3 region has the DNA TGCAGCGTTGCGGGGACAGATATCTACAATGAGCAGTTCTTC.